This T cell receptor (beta chain) was recorded in a study of OX40 agonist ivuxolimab in advanced cancers. Sequencing used immunoSEQ multiplex PCR; TCRdb keeps in-frame clones, though not all of them. The table has approximately 130,000 clones, about nine tenths seen once; the top ten hold about 1.1%. Deletions cut 4 bases from V and 0 bases from J, with 15 bases between. This CDR3 comprises 16 residues. The germline V gene encodes CDR1 SEHNR and CDR2 FQNEAQ (reference sequence). V is TRBV7-9 and J is TRBJ1-2; D remains ambiguous. The sample here was CD4+ or CD8+ T cells sorted from blood, taken in a trial of the OX40 agonist ivuxolimab. The TCR sequence derives from an adult with an advanced solid tumor such as melanoma, head and neck, liver or kidney cancer. CDR3 residues: CASSSPRERANYGYTF. In nucleotides, the CDR3 is TGTGCCAGCAGCTCCCCTCGGGAGAGGGCTAACTATGGCTACACCTTC.